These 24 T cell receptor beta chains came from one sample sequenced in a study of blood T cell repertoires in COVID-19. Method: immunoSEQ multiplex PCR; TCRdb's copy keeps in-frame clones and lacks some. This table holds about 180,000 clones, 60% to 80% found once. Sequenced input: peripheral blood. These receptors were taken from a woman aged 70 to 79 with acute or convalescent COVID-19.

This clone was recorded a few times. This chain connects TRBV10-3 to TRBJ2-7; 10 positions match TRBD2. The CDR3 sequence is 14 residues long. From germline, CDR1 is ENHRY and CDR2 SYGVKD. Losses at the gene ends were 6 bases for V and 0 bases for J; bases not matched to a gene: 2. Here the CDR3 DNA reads TGTGCCATCAGGGGGACTAGCGCCTCCTACGAGCAGTACTTC. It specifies CAIRGTSASYEQYF.

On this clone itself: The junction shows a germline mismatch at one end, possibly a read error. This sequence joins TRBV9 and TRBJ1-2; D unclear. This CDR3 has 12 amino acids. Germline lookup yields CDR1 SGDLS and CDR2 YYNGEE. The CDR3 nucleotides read TGTGCCAGCAGCGACCCCGGACTGCCCCCGCTATTC. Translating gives CASSDPGLPPLF.

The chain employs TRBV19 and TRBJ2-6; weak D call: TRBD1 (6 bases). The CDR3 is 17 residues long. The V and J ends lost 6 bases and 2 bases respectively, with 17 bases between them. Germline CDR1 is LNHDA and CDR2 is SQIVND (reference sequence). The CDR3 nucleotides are TGTGCCAGTAGCTCGACAGGCCTCCCCCCTGGGGCCAACGTCCTGACTTTC. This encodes CASSSTGLPPGANVLTF.

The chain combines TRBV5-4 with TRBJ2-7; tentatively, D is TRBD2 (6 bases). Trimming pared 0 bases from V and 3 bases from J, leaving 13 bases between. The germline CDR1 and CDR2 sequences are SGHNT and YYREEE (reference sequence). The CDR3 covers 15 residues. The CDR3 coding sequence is TGTGCCAGCAGCTTGGGGGACCCGGGAGTCTACGAGCAGTACTTC. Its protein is CASSLGDPGVYEQYF.

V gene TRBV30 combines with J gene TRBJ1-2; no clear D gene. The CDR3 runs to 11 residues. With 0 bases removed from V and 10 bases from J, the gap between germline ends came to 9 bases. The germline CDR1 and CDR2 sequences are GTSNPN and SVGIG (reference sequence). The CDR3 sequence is CAWSVGLAYTF. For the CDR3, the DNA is TGTGCCTGGAGTGTTGGTCTAGCCTACACCTTC. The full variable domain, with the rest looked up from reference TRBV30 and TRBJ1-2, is SQTIHQWPATLVQPVGSPLSLECTVEGTSNPNLYWYRQAAGRGLQLLFYSVGIGQISSEVPQNLSASRPQDRQFILSSKKLLLSDSGFYLCAWSVGLAYTFGSGTRLTVV.

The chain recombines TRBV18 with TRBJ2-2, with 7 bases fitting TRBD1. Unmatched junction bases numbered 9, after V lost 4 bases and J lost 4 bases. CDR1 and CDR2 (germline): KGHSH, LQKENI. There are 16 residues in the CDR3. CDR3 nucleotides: TGTGCCAGCTCACTACGACAGGGCCGGGGCACCGGGGAGCTGTTTTTT. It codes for CASSLRQGRGTGELFF.

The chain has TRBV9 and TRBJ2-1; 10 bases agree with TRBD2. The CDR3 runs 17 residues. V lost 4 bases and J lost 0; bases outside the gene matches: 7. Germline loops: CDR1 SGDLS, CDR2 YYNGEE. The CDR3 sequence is CASSYGLAENSYNEQFF. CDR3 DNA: TGTGCCAGCAGCTATGGACTAGCGGAGAACTCCTACAATGAGCAGTTCTTC.

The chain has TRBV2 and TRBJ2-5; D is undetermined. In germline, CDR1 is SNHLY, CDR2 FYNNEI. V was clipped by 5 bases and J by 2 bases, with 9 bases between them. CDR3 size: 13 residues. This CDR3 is CASSTDIQETQYF. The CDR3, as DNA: TGTGCCAGCAGTACCGACATACAAGAGACCCAGTACTTC.

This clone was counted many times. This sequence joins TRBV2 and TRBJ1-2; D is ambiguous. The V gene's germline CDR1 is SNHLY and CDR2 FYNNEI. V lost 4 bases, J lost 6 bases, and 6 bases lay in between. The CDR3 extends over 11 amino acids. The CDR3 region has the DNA TGTGCCAGCAGTGTGGCTCATGGCTACACCTTC. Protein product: CASSVAHGYTF.

Here the CDR3 DNA reads TGCGCCAGCAGCTCCCGGACAGCAAACACCGGGGAGCTGTTTTTT. Its protein product is CASSSRTANTGELFF. This rearrangement joins TRBV5-1 to TRBJ2-2; tentative D call: TRBD1 (6 bases). The CDR3 is 15 residues long. Trimming removed 3 bases from V and 2 bases from J, with 11 bases in between. In germline, CDR1 is SGHRS, CDR2 YFSETQ.

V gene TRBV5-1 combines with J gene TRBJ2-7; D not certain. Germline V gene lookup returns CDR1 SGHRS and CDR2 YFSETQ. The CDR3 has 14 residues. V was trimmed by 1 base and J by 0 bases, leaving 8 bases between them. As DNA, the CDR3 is TGCGCCAGCAGCTTGACAGCCCGCTCCTACGAGCAGTACTTC. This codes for CASSLTARSYEQYF.

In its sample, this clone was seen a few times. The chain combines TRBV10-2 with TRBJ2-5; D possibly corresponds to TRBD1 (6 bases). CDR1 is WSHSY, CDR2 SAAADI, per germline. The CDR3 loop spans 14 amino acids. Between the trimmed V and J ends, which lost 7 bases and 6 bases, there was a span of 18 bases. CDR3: CASTTAGTTKTQYF. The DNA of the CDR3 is TGCGCCAGCACGACCGCCGGGACAACAAAGACCCAGTACTTC.

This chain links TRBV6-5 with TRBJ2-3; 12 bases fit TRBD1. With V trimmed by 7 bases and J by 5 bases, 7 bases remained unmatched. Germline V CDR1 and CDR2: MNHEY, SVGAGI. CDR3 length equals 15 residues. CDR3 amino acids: CASKRDRGPRDTQYF. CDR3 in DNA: TGTGCCAGCAAAAGGGACAGGGGGCCGAGAGATACGCAGTATTTT.

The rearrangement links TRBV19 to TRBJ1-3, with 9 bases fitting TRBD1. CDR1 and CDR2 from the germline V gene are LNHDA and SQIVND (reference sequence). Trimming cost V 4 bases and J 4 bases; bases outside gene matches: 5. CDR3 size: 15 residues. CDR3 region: CASSSTGGAGNTIYF. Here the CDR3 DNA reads TGTGCCAGTAGTAGTACAGGGGGCGCGGGAAACACCATATATTTT.

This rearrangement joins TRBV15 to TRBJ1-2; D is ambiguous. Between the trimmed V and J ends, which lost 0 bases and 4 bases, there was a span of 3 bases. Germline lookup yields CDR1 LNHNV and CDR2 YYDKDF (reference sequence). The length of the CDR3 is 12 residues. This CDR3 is CATSRDRYGYTF. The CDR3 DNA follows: TGTGCCACCAGCAGAGATCGCTATGGCTACACCTTC.

The CDR3 here is CASSPWANSGNTIYF. CDR3 bases: TGTGCCAGCAGCCCCTGGGCAAACTCTGGAAACACCATATATTTT. This chain connects TRBV5-6 to TRBJ1-3; D uncertain. V lost 4 bases and J 0 bases, leaving 11 bases between the germline ends. The germline V gene encodes CDR1 SGHDT and CDR2 YYEEEE. The CDR3 covers 15 residues.

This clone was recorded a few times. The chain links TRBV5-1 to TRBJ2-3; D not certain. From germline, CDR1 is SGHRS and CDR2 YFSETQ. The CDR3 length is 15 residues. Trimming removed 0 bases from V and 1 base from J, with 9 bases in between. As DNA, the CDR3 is TGCGCCAGCAGCTTGGAATTTCCCGGCACAGATACGCAGTATTTT. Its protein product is CASSLEFPGTDTQYF.

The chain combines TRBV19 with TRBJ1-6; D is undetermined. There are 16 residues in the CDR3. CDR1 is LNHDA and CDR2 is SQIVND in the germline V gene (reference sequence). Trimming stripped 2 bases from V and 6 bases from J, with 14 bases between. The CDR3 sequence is CASSIQLNVPNSPLHF. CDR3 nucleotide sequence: TGTGCCAGTAGTATACAACTCAACGTACCTAATTCACCCCTCCACTTT.

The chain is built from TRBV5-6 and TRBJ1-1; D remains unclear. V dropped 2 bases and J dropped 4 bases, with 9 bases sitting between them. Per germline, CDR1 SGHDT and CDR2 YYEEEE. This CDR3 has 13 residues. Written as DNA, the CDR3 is TGTGCCAGCAGCTTCCGCACGGGCACTGAAGCTTTCTTT. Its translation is CASSFRTGTEAFF.

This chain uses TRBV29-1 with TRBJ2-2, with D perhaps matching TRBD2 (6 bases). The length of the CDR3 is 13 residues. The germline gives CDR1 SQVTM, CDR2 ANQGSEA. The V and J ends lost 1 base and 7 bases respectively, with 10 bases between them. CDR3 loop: CSVEGTTFGELFF. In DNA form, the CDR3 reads TGCAGCGTTGAAGGGACTACTTTCGGGGAGCTGTTTTTT.

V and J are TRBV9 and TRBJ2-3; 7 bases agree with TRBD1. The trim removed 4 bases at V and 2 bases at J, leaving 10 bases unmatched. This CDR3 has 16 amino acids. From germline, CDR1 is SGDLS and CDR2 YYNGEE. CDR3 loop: CASSNIQTGNTDTQYF. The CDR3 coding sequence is TGTGCCAGCAGCAACATACAGACAGGGAACACAGATACGCAGTATTTT.

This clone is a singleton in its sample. CDR3 amino acids: CASSLYADTQYF. CDR3 bases: TGCGCCAGCAGCCTTTATGCAGATACGCAGTATTTT. The V call is TRBV5-1, the J call TRBJ2-3, with D uncertain. Germline values: CDR1 SGHRS, CDR2 YFSETQ. The ends were cut back, 4 bases at V and 4 bases at J, with 7 bases in the middle. This CDR3 has 12 residues.

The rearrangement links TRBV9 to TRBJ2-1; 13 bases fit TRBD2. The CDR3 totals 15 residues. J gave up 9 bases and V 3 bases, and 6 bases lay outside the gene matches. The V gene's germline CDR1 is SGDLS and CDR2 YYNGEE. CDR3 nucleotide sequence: TGTGCCAGCAGCGCGGGGACTAGCGGGACGGGTGAGCAGTTCTTC. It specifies CASSAGTSGTGEQFF.

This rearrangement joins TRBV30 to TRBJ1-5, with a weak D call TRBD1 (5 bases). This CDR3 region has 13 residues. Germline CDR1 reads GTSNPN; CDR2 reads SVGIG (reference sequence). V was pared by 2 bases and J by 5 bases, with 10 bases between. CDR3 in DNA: TGTGCCTGGAGTATTGGGGGGGATCAGCCCCAGCATTTT. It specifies CAWSIGGDQPQHF.